These T cell receptor beta chains were read from a single sample in a study of blood T cell repertoires in COVID-19. Profiled with immunoSEQ multiplex PCR; TCRdb holds only in-frame clones, not every one. The data show 250,000 to 300,000 clones, about 80% seen once. The sample was PBMCs or T cells enriched from blood (not recorded which). All receptors derive from a man aged 45-65 years who had recovered from COVID-19. The CDR3 runs from the conserved cysteine through the conserved F or W. The D gene is left open where the match is weak. Some rows mark clone size as missing; the rest say once, few, many or name a class of expanded clone.

J: TRBJ2-3
size: .
D: .
V: TRBV9
DNA: TGTGCCAGCAGCGAACAGGGTGCCAGCACAGATACGCAGTATTTT
CDR3: CASSEQGASTDTQYF

J: TRBJ1-4
size: .
D: .
V: TRBV12-5
DNA: TGTGCTAGTGGTTTGAGTCGGAGTAATGAAAAACTGTTTTTT
CDR3: CASGLSRSNEKLFF

J: TRBJ1-2
size: few
D: TRBD1
V: TRBV28
DNA: TGTGCCAGCTCGACAGGGTACTATGGCTACACCTTC
CDR3: CASSTGYYGYTF

J: TRBJ2-7
size: .
D: .
V: TRBV7-9
DNA: TGTGCCAGCAGCTCGATTGCCGCGGGCGAGCAGTACTTC
CDR3: CASSSIAAGEQYF

J: TRBJ2-1
size: .
D: .
V: TRBV9
DNA: TGTGCCAGCAGCGTAGCGGTGCGTGATGAGCAGTTCTTC
CDR3: CASSVAVRDEQFF

J: TRBJ2-2
size: .
D: TRBD2
V: TRBV10-3
DNA: TGTGCCATCAGTGAGCTAACTAGCGGGAAGAACACCGGGGAGCTGTTTTTT
CDR3: CAISELTSGKNTGELFF

J: TRBJ2-5
size: few
D: TRBD1
V: TRBV19
DNA: TGTGCCAGTAGTATCATCAGGGGGACAGGGGAAGAGACCCAGTACTTC
CDR3: CASSIIRGTGEETQYF

J: TRBJ1-2
size: few
D: .
V: TRBV10-2
DNA: TGCGCCAGCAGTGAGACAGAAAACTATGGCTACACCTTC
CDR3: CASSETENYGYTF

J: TRBJ2-7
size: many
D: .
V: TRBV20-1
DNA: TGCAGTGCTAGTAAAACTTACTACGAGCAGTACTTC
CDR3: CSASKTYYEQYF

J: TRBJ1-1
size: .
D: .
V: TRBV10-2
DNA: TGCGCCAGCAGTGAGTTGGCAGAGAACACTGAAGCTTTCTTT
CDR3: CASSELAENTEAFF

J: TRBJ2-5
size: .
D: .
V: TRBV5-4
DNA: TGTGCCAGCAGCTTGTCTGGGGGGAGGCAGGAGACCCAGTACTTC
CDR3: CASSLSGGRQETQYF

J: TRBJ1-1
size: .
D: .
V: TRBV10-1
DNA: TGCGCCAGCGATCCCCACACGAAAGCTTTCTTT
CDR3: CASDPHTKAFF

J: TRBJ1-5
size: .
D: .
V: TRBV12-3/TRBV12-4
DNA: TGTGCCAGCACCCGGCGGGCTAATCAGCCCCAGCATTTT
CDR3: CASTRRANQPQHF

J: TRBJ1-2
size: .
D: .
V: TRBV19
DNA: TGTGCCAGTAGTAAGGGGACATCGAATGGCTACACCTTC
CDR3: CASSKGTSNGYTF

J: TRBJ2-5
size: many
D: TRBD1
V: TRBV7-7
DNA: TGTGCTAGCAGCCCGGACAGGGGGCACCTGGAGACCCAGTACTTC
CDR3: CASSPDRGHLETQYF

J: TRBJ1-1
size: .
D: TRBD1
V: TRBV18
DNA: TGTGCCAGCTCACCACTCCGCGGCCGGGACAGGGGAGCTGAAGCTTTCTTT
CDR3: CASSPLRGRDRGAEAFF

J: TRBJ2-5
size: few
D: .
V: TRBV23-1
DNA: TGCGCCAGCAGTCTCCACAGGGACCAGTACTTC
CDR3: CASSLHRDQYF

J: TRBJ1-3
size: .
D: .
V: TRBV11-3
DNA: TGTGCCAGCAGCTTAAGGGACAAGAGCTCTGGAAACACCATATATTTT
CDR3: CASSLRDKSSGNTIYF

J: TRBJ2-5
size: .
D: TRBD1
V: TRBV18
DNA: TGTGCCAGCTCGTTGCCGGGACAGGGGGCCACGGAGACCCAGTACTTC
CDR3: CASSLPGQGATETQYF

J: TRBJ1-6
size: .
D: .
V: TRBV5-5
DNA: TGTGCCAGCAGCTTACCGAGACTGACAGGCCGCCTCCACTTT
CDR3: CASSLPRLTGRLHF

J: TRBJ1-5
size: .
D: .
V: TRBV19
DNA: TGTGCCACCGGGAGCTTGGGCCAGCTTGGTGAACAGCCCCAGCATTTT
CDR3: CATGSLGQLGEQPQHF

J: TRBJ1-1
size: .
D: .
V: TRBV10-2
DNA: TGCGCCAGCAGTGAAAGGCAGGTGACCTTGAACACTGAAGCTTTCTTT
CDR3: CASSERQVTLNTEAFF

J: TRBJ2-5
size: .
D: TRBD2
V: TRBV28
DNA: TGTGCCAGCAACGGAATAGCGGGAGAGGTAGAGACCCAGTACTTC
CDR3: CASNGIAGEVETQYF

J: TRBJ2-1
size: .
D: TRBD1
V: TRBV24-1
DNA: TGTGCCACCAGTGACCCTCGACAGGGTACCTACAATGAGCAGTTCTTC
CDR3: CATSDPRQGTYNEQFF

J: TRBJ2-7
size: .
D: .
V: TRBV5-1
DNA: TGCGCCAGCAGCTTGGACAGGGTTCTGAACGAGCAGTACTTC
CDR3: CASSLDRVLNEQYF

J: TRBJ1-4
size: .
D: .
V: TRBV6-5
DNA: TGTGCCAGCCGCAGGCGGGGGGAAACTAATGAAAAACTGTTTTTT
CDR3: CASRRRGETNEKLFF

J: TRBJ1-3
size: .
D: .
V: TRBV7-2
DNA: TGTGCCAGCAAAGCATCTAACTCTGGAAACACCATATATTTT
CDR3: CASKASNSGNTIYF

J: TRBJ2-1
size: .
D: .
V: TRBV28
DNA: TGTGCCAGCAGTTTTCCGGGACATCCCTACAATGAGCAGTTCTTC
CDR3: CASSFPGHPYNEQFF

J: TRBJ2-2
size: .
D: .
V: TRBV2
DNA: TGTGCCAGCAGTGATCAGGGCAGAAGCTCGAACACCGGGGAGCTGTTTTTT
CDR3: CASSDQGRSSNTGELFF

J: TRBJ1-4
size: .
D: TRBD1
V: TRBV6-5
DNA: TGTGCCAGCAGTCGGACAGGGGGTTTGGGTGAAAAACTGTTTTTT
CDR3: CASSRTGGLGEKLFF

J: TRBJ1-6
size: .
D: .
V: TRBV7-2
DNA: TGTGCCAGCAGCCCTCGACAGGCCTCTAATTCACCCCTCCACTTT
CDR3: CASSPRQASNSPLHF

J: TRBJ1-5
size: .
D: .
V: TRBV2
DNA: TGTGCCAGCAGTGTCGAGGGGGGGGGCAATCAGCCCCAGCATTTT
CDR3: CASSVEGGGNQPQHF

J: TRBJ1-2
size: .
D: .
V: TRBV12-3/TRBV12-4
DNA: TGTGCCAGCAGTTTGGGGAGGGGTGGCTACACCTTC
CDR3: CASSLGRGGYTF

J: TRBJ2-2
size: .
D: .
V: TRBV6-5
DNA: TGTGCCAGCAGTTACGGGAGGGGGGAGCTGTTTTTT
CDR3: CASSYGRGELFF

J: TRBJ1-2
size: .
D: .
V: TRBV28
DNA: TGTGCCAGCAGTTTTACAACAACTAGGGCCTACACCTTC
CDR3: CASSFTTTRAYTF

J: TRBJ2-4
size: .
D: TRBD1
V: TRBV15
DNA: TGTGCCACCAGCTTGACAGGGGGCAAAAACATTCAGTACTTC
CDR3: CATSLTGGKNIQYF

J: TRBJ1-2
size: .
D: TRBD1
V: TRBV19
DNA: TGTGCCAGTAGTCCTGACAGGGGAGGCTACACCTTC
CDR3: CASSPDRGGYTF

J: TRBJ1-2
size: few
D: .
V: TRBV27
DNA: TGTGCCAGCAGTTTACGGGAGGGGGATGGCTACACCTTC
CDR3: CASSLREGDGYTF

J: TRBJ2-7
size: .
D: TRBD2
V: TRBV10-1
DNA: TGCGCCAGCAGTGACACGGGAGGGCCAGACGAGCAGTACTTC
CDR3: CASSDTGGPDEQYF

J: TRBJ2-1
size: .
D: TRBD2
V: TRBV18
DNA: TGTGCCAGCTCACCAGTATCTAGCGGGAGTGGTAATTCCTACAATGAGCAGTTCTTC
CDR3: CASSPVSSGSGNSYNEQFF

J: TRBJ1-5
size: once
D: .
V: TRBV5-1
DNA: TGCGCCAGCAGCTTGGCCCCCGGGCAGCCCCAGCATTTT
CDR3: CASSLAPGQPQHF

J: TRBJ2-5
size: .
D: .
V: TRBV12-5
DNA: TGTGCTAGTGCCAGGGACACTTGGGGCCAAGAGACCCAGTACTTC
CDR3: CASARDTWGQETQYF

J: TRBJ1-1
size: .
D: .
V: TRBV10-2
DNA: TGCGCCAGCAGTCCCACTAACACTGAAGCTTTCTTT
CDR3: CASSPTNTEAFF

J: TRBJ2-1
size: .
D: TRBD2
V: TRBV7-3
DNA: TGTGCCAGCAGCTACCCGGGACTAGATTACAATGAGCAGTTCTTC
CDR3: CASSYPGLDYNEQFF

J: TRBJ2-2
size: .
D: TRBD1
V: TRBV25-1
DNA: TGTGCCAGCAGAGACAGGGGGGACACCGGGGAGCTGTTTTTT
CDR3: CASRDRGDTGELFF